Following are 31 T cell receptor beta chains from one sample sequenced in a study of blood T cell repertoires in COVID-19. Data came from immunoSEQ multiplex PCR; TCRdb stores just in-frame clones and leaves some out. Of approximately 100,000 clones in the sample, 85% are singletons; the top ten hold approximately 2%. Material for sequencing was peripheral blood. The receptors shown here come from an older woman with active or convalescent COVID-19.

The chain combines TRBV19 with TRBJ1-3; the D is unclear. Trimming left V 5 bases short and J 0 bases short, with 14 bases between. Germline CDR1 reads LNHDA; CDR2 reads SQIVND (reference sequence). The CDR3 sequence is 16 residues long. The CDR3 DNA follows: TGTGCCAGTAGTGCCCGTGGCGGCTACTCTGGAAACACCATATATTTT. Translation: CASSARGGYSGNTIYF.

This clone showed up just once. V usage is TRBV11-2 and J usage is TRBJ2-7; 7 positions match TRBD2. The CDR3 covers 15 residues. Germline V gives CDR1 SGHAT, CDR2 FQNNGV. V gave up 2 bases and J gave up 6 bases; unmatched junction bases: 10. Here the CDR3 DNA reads TGTGCCAGCAGCTTAAGTATAGCGGGTTCGTCCGAGCAGTACTTC. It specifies CASSLSIAGSSEQYF.

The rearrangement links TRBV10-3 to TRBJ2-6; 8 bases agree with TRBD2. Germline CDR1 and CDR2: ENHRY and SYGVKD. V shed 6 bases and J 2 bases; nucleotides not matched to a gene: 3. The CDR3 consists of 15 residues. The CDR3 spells CAISPGGTGANVLTF. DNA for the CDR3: TGTGCCATCAGCCCGGGGGGGACTGGGGCCAACGTCCTGACTTTC.

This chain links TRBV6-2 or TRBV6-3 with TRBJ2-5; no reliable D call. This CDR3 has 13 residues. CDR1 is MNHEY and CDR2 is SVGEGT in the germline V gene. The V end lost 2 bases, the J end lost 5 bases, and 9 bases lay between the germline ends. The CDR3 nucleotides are TGTGCCAGCAGTTACGATGGCTGGGAGACCCAGTACTTC. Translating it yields CASSYDGWETQYF.

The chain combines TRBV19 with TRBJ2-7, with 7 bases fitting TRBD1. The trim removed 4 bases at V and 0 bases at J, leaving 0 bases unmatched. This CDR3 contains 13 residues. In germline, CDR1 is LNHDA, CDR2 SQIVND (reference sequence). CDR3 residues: CASSTGGSYEQYF. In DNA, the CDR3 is TGTGCCAGTAGTACAGGGGGCTCCTACGAGCAGTACTTC.

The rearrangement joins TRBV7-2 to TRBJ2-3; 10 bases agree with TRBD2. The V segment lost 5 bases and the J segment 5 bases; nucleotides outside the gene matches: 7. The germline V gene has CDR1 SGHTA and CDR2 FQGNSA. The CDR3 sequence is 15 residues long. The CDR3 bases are TGTGCCAGCAGCAACTTAGCGGGGGGAGGAGATACGCAGTATTTT. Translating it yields CASSNLAGGGDTQYF.

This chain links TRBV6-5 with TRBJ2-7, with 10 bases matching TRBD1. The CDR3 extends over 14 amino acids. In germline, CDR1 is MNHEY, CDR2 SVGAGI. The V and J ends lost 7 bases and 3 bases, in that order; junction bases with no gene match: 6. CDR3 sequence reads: CASTPGQGSYEQYF. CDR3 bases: TGTGCCAGCACCCCGGGACAGGGGAGCTACGAGCAGTACTTC.

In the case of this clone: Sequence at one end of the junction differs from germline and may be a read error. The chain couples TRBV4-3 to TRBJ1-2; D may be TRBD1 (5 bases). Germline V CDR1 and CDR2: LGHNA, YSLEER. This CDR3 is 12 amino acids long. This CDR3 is CASSQEAGPPRF. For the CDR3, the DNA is TGCGCCAGCAGCCAAGAAGCGGGGCCACCACGCTTC.

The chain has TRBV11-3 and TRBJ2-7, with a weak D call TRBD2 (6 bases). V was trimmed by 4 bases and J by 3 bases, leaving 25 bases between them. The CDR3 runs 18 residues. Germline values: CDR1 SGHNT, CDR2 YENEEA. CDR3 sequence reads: CASSSPNDIAERFYEQYF. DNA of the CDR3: TGTGCCAGCAGCTCTCCGAATGACATAGCGGAGCGCTTCTACGAGCAGTACTTC.

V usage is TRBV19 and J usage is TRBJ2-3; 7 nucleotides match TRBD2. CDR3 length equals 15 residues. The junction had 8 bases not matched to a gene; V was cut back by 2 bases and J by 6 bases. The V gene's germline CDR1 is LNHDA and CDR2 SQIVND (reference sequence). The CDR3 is CASSIKRGRGDTQYF. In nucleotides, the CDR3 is TGTGCCAGTAGTATAAAGCGGGGCCGCGGGGATACGCAGTATTTT.

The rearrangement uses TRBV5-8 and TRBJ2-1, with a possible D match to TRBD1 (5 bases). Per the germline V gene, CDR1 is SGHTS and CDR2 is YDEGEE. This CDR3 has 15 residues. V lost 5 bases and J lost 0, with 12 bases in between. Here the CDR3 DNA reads TGTGCCAGCAGGCGGACATTAAGCTCCTACAATGAGCAGTTCTTC. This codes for CASRRTLSSYNEQFF. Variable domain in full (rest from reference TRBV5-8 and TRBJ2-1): EAGVTQSPTHLIKTRGQQATLRCSPISGHTSVYWYQQALGLGLQFLLWYDEGEERNRGNFPPRFSGRQFPNYSSELNVNALELEDSALYLCASRRTLSSYNEQFFGPGTRLTVL.

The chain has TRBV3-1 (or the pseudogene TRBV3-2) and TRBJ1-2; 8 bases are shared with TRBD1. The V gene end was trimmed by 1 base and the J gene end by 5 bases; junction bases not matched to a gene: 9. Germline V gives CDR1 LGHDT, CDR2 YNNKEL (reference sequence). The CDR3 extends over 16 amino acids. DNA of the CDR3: TGTGCCAGCAGCCAAGGATGGTCGCAGGGGGCGTATGGCTACACCTTC. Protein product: CASSQGWSQGAYGYTF.

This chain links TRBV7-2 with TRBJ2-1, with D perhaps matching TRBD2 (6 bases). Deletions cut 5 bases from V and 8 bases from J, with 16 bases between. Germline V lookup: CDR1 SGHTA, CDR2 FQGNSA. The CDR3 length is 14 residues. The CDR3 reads CASSVRGGSDEQFF. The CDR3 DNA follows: TGTGCCAGCAGCGTTCGCGGAGGGTCGGATGAGCAGTTCTTC.

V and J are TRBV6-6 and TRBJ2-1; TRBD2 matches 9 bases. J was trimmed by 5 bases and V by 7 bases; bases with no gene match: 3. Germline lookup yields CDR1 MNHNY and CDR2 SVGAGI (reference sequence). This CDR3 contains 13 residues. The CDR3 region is CASKLAGNNEQFF. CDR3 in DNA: TGTGCCAGCAAACTAGCGGGTAACAATGAGCAGTTCTTC.

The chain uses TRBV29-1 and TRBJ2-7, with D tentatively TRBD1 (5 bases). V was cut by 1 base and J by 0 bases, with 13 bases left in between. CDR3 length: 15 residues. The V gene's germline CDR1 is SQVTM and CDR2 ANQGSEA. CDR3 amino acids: CSVEGGADLSYEQYF. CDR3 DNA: TGCAGCGTTGAAGGGGGCGCAGACCTCTCCTACGAGCAGTACTTC.

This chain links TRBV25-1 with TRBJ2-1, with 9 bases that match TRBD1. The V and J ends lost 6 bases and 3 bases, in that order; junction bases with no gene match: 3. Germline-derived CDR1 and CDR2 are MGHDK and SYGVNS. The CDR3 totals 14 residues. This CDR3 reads CASSRGQGYNEQFF. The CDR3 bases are TGTGCCAGCAGCCGGGGACAGGGCTACAATGAGCAGTTCTTC.

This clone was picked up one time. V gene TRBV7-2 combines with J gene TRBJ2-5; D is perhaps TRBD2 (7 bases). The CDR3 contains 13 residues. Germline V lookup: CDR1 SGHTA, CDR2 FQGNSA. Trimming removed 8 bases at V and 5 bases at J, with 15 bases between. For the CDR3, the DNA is TGTGCCAGCGCCCGGGGGGCAGTCGAGACCCAGTACTTC. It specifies CASARGAVETQYF.

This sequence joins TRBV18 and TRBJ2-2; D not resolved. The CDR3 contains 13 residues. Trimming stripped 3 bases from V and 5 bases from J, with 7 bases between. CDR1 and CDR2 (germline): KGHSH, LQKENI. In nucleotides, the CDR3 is TGTGCCAGCTCACCTAAGGAGACCGGGGAGCTGTTTTTT. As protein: CASSPKETGELFF.

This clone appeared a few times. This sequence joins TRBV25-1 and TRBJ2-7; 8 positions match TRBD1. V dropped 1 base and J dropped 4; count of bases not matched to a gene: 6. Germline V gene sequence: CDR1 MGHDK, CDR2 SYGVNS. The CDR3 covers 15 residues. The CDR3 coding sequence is TGTGCCAGCAGTGAATCGAGGACAGGGTCTTACGAGCAGTACTTC. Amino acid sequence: CASSESRTGSYEQYF.

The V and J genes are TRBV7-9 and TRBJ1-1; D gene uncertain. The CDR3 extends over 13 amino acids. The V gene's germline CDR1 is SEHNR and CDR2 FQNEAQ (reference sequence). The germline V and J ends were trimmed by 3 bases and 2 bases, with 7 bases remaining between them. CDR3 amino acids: CASSFHGNTEAFF. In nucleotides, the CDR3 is TGTGCCAGCAGCTTTCACGGTAACACTGAAGCTTTCTTT.

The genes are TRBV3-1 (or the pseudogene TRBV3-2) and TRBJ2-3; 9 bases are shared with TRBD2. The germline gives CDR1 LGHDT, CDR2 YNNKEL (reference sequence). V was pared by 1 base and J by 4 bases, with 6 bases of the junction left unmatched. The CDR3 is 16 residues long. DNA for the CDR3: TGTGCCAGCAGCCAAGTGCGGGGGGGCATGCCAGATACGCAGTATTTT. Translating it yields CASSQVRGGMPDTQYF.

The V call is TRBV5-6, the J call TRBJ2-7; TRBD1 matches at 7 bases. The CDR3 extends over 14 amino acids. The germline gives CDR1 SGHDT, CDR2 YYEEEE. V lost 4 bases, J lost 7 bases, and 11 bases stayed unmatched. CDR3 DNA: TGTGCCAGCAGCCGAAGGGACAGCCTTGATGAGCAGTACTTC. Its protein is CASSRRDSLDEQYF.

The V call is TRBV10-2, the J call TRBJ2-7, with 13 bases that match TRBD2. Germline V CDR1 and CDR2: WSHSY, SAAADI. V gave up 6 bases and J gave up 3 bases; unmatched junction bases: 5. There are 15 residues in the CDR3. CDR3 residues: CASRGGLAGSYEQYF. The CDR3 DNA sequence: TGCGCCAGCAGGGGGGGACTAGCGGGGAGCTACGAGCAGTACTTC.

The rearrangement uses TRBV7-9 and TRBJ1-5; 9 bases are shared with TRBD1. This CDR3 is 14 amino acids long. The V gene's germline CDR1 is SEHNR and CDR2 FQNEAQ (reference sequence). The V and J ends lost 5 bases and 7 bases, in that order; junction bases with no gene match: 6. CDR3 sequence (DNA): TGTGCCAGCAGCAATACAGGGGGCGCGCAGCCCCAGCATTTT. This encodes CASSNTGGAQPQHF.

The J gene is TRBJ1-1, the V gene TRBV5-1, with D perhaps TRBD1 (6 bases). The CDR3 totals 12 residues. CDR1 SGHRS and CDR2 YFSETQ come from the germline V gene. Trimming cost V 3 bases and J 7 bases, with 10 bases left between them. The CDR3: CASSYGQSEAFF. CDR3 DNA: TGCGCCAGCAGCTACGGACAGAGTGAAGCTTTCTTT. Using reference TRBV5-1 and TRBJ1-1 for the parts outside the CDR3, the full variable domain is KAGVTQTPRYLIKTRGQQVTLSCSPISGHRSVSWYQQTPGQGLQFLFEYFSETQRNKGNFPGRFSGRQFSNSRSEMNVSTLELGDSALYLCASSYGQSEAFFGQGTRLTVV.

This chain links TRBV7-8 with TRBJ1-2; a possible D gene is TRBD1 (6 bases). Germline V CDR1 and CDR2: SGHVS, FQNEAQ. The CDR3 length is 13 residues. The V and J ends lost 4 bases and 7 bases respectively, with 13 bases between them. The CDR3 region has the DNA TGTGCCAGCAGCTCAGGACAGAGGAGTGGCTACACCTTC. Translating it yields CASSSGQRSGYTF.

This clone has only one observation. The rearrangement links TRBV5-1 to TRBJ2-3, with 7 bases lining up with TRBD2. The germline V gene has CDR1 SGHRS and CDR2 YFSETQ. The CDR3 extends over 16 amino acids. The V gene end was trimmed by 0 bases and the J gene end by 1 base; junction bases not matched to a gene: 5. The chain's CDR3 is CASSLVGRAGTDTQYF. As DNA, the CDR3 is TGCGCCAGCAGCTTGGTTGGGAGGGCCGGCACAGATACGCAGTATTTT.

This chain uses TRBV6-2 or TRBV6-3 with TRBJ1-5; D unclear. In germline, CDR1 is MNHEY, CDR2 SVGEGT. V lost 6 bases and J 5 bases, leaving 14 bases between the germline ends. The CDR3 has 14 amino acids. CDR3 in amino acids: CASSARGQDQPQHF. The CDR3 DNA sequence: TGTGCCAGCAGCGCAAGAGGGCAGGATCAGCCCCAGCATTTT.

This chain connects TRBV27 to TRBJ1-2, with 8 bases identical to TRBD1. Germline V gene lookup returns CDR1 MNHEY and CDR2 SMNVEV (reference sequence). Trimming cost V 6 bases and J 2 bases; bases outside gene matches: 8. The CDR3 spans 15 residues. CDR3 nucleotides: TGTGCCAGCAGACAGAGGACAGGGTGGAACTATGGCTACACCTTC. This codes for CASRQRTGWNYGYTF.

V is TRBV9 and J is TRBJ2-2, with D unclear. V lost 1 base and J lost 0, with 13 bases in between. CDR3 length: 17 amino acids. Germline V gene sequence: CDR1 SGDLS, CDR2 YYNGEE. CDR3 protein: CASSVRISEANTGELFF. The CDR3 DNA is TGTGCCAGCAGCGTACGCATTAGTGAGGCGAACACCGGGGAGCTGTTTTTT.

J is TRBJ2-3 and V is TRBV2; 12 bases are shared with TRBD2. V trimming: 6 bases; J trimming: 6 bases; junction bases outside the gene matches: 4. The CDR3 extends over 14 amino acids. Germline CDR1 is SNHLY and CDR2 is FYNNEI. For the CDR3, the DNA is TGTGCCAGCAGGCCGGGACTAGCGGGCGATACGCAGTATTTT. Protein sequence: CASRPGLAGDTQYF.